This entry describes one T cell receptor beta chain. The antigen remains unidentified. The data belong to a study of T cell repertoires in ileal Crohn's disease. CDR1 SEHNR and CDR2 FQNEAQ come from the germline V gene (reference sequence). Trimming cost V 1 base and J 12 bases, with 16 bases left between them. CDR3 length: 13 residues. Whole-study results and caveats: All patients with clonality above 26.8% had endoscopic recurrence. Sorted CD8 T cells held more high-frequency clones than CD4.

Five hundred nanograms of biopsy DNA per sample underwent TCRB immunosequencing. Profiled with immunoSEQ multiplex PCR; TCRdb holds only in-frame clones, not every one. This sample has some 4,500 clones, with 60% to 85% found just once. Eligibility required adulthood, ileal or ileocolonic Crohn's disease and indicated ileocolonic resection. Sequencing was carried out using ileal tissue. The receptor's source is an adult with Crohn's disease. The V and J genes are TRBV7-9 and TRBJ2-7; the D gene is possibly TRBD1 (6 bases). The CDR3 DNA reads as TGTGCCAGCAGCTTAGAAGGACACCCCAGGGGGTACTTC. As protein: CASSLEGHPRGYF.